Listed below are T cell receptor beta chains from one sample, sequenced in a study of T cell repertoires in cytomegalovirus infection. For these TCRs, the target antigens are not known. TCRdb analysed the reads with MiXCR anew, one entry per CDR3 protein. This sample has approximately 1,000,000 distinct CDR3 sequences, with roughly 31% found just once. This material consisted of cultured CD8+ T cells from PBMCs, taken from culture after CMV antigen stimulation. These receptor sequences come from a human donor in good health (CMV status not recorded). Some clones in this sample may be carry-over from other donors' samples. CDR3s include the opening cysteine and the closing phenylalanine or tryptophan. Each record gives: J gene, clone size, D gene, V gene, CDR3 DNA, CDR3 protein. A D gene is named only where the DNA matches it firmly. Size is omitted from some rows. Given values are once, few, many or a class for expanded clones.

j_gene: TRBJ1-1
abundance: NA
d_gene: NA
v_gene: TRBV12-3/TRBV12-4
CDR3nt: TGTGCCAGCAGTCGTGCATCTGGCAACACTGAAGCTTTCTTT
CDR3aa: CASSRASGNTEAFF

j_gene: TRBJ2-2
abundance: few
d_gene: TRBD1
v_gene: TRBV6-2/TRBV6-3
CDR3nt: TGTGCCAGCAGTTACCCCGACAGGGGGGGGGCGAACACCGGGGAGCTGTTTTTT
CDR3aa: CASSYPDRGGANTGELFF

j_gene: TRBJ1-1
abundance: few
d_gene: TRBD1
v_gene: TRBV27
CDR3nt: TGTGCCAGCTCAGGGGGCAGCTACACTGAAGCTTTCTTT
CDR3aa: CASSGGSYTEAFF

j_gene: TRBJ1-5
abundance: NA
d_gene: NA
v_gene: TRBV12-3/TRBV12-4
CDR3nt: TGTGCCAGCAGTTTCACAAAGGAGGCCCAGCATTTT
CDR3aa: CASSFTKEAQHF

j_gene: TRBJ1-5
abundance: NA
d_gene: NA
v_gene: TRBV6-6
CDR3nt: TGTGCCAGCAGCCCATGGGGAGCCGATAGCAATCAGCCCCAGCATTTT
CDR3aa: CASSPWGADSNQPQHF

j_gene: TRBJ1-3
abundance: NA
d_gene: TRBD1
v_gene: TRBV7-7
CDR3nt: TGTGCTAGCAGCTTAACCCGGGACAGGATCTCTGGAAACACCATATATTTT
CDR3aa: CASSLTRDRISGNTIYF

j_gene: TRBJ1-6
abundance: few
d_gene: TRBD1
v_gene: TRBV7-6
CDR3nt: TGTGCCAGCAGCTTAGCGGGAGGGGGCTCTTCACCCCTCCACTTT
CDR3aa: CASSLAGGGSSPLHF

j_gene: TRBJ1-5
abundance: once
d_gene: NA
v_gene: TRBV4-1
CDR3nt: TGCGCCAGCAGCCATACGGGGACAAATCAGCCCCAGCATTTT
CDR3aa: CASSHTGTNQPQHF

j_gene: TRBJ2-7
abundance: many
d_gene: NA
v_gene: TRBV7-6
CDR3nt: TGTGCCAGCAGCTTAGGGGGGGCTTTGCGGGCAGACTACGAGCAGTACTTC
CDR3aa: CASSLGGALRADYEQYF

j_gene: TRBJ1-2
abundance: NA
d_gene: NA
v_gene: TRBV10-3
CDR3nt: TGTGCCATCAGTGAGTCCAAGGGAGGGCTCTATGGCTACACCTTC
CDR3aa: CAISESKGGLYGYTF

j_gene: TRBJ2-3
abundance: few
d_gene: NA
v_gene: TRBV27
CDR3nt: TGTGCCAGCTTCCCGAAGGGCTTATCTAGCACAGATACGCAGTATTTT
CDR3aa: CASFPKGLSSTDTQYF

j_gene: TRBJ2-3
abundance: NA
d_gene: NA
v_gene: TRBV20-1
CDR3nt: TGCAGTGCTAGAGATCGGGACGGGGGACACCCAGATACGCAGTATTTT
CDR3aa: CSARDRDGGHPDTQYF

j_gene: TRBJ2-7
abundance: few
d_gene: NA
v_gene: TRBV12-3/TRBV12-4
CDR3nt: TGTGCCAGCAGTTTCTCCGGCCTGGGGGGCGAGCAGTACTTC
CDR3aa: CASSFSGLGGEQYF

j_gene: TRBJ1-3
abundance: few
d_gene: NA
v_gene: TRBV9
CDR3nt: TGTGCCAGCAGCGCCGAGGGGACTTTTTTCTCTGGAAACACCATATATTTT
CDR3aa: CASSAEGTFFSGNTIYF

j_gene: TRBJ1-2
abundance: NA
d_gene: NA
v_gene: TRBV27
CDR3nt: TGTGCCAGCAGTCCCCTCGGGGCGGGCTATGGCTACACCTTC
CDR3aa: CASSPLGAGYGYTF

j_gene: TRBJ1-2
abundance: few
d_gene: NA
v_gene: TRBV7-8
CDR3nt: TGTGCCAGCAGCCCAATAGGGGAGAGCTACACCTTC
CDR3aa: CASSPIGESYTF

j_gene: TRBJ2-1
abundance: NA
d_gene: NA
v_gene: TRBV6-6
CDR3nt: TGTGCCAGCAGGAGCTCCCGCTCCTACAATGAGCAGTTCTTC
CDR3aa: CASRSSRSYNEQFF

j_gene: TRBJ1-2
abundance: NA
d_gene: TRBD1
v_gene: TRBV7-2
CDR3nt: TGTGCCAGCAGCGCCTGGGACAGGGACTATGGCTACACCTTC
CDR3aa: CASSAWDRDYGYTF

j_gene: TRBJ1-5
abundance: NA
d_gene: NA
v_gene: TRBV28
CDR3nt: TGTGCCAGCAGTTTCGCGGGGCTGGGGAATCAGCCCCAGCATTTT
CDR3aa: CASSFAGLGNQPQHF

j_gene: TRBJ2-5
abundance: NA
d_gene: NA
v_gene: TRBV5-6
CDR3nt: TGTGCCAGCAGCTTATCCCGGACAGCTAAAGAGACCCAGTACTTC
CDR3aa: CASSLSRTAKETQYF

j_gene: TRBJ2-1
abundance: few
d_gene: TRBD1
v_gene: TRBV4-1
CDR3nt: TGCGCCAGCAGCCAAGAGACAGGGGGAGTAGGGGACAATGAGCAGTTCTTC
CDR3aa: CASSQETGGVGDNEQFF

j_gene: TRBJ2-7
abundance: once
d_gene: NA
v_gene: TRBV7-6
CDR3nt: TGTGCCAGCAGTCCGGTCGGGGTAGACGAGCAGTACTTC
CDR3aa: CASSPVGVDEQYF

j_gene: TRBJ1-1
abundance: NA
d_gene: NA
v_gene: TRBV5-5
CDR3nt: TGTGCCAGCAGCGACAGGTTTCAGAATGAAGCTTTCTTT
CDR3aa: CASSDRFQNEAFF

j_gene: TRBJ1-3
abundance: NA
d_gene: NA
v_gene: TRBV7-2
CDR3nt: TGTGCCAGCAGCTTAGTTATTTGGCAGCCATTCTCTGGAAACACCATATATTTT
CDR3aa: CASSLVIWQPFSGNTIYF

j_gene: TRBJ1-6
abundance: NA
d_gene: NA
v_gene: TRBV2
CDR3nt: TGTGCCAGCAGTGAAGTCGCAGCCTACTCCTATAATTCACCCCTCCACTTT
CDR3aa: CASSEVAAYSYNSPLHF

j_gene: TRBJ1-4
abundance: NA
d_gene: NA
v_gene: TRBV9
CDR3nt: TGTGCCAGCAGCCCCGGAGGGGGTACGGGCGAAAAACTGTTTTTT
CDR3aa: CASSPGGGTGEKLFF

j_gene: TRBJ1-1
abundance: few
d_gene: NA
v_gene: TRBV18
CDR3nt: TGTGCCAGCTCACCACCGGTAGGGGCGGTCACTGAAGCTTTCTTT
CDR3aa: CASSPPVGAVTEAFF

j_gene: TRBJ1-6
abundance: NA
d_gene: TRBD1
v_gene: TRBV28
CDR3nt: TGTGCCAGCAAAGGACAGGGGTACATTAATTCACCCGTCCACTTT
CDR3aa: CASKGQGYINSPVHF

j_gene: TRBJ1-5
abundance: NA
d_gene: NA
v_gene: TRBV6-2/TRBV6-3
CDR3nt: TGTGCCAGCAGTTATGAGGGGATCAATCAGCCCCAGCATTTT
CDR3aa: CASSYEGINQPQHF

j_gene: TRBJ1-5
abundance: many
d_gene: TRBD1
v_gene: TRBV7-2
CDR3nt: TGTGCCAGCAGCTTAGATCTTGGGGGGACAGGGGGCGAAGGCAATCAGCCCCAGCATTTT
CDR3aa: CASSLDLGGTGGEGNQPQHF

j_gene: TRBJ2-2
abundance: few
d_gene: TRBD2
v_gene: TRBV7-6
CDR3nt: TGTGCCAGCAGCCACCCGACTAGCGGCCCTAACACCGGGGAGCTGTTTTTT
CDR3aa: CASSHPTSGPNTGELFF

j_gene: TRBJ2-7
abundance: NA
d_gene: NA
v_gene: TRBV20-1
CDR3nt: TGCAGTGCTGGGGTTATTGGGGTGGGGGCCTACGAGCAGTACTTC
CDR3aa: CSAGVIGVGAYEQYF

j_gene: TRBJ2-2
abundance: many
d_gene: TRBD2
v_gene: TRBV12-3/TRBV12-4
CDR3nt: TGTGCCAGCACCGTAGCGGGGGGACCCGGGGAGCTGTTTTTT
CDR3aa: CASTVAGGPGELFF

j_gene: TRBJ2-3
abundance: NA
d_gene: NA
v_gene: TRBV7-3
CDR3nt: TGTGCCAGCAGCTCCACTTCACACACAGATACGCAGTATTTT
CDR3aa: CASSSTSHTDTQYF

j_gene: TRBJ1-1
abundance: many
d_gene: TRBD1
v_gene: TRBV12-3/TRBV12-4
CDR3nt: TGTGCCAGCAGCCCAGGGGGGAGGTTTGAAGCTTTCTTT
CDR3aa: CASSPGGRFEAFF

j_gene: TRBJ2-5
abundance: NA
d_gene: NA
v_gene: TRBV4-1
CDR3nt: TGCGCCAGCAGCCAATCCGTTAGGAGCGGGGAGACCCAGTACTTC
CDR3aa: CASSQSVRSGETQYF

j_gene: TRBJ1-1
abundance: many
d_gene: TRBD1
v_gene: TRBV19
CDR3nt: TGTGCCAGTAGTATGAAGGGGGCGAACACTGAAGCTTTCTTT
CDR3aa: CASSMKGANTEAFF

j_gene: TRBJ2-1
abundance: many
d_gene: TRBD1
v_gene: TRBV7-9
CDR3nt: TGTGCCAGCAGCCCGGGACAGGAAAGCTCCTACAATGAGCAGTTCTTC
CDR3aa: CASSPGQESSYNEQFF

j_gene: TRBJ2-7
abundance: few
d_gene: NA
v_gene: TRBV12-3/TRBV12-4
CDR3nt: TGTGCCAGCAGTGGGGGACTGATGTACGAGCAGTACTTC
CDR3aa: CASSGGLMYEQYF

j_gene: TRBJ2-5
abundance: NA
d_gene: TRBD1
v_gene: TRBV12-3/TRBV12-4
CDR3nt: TGTGCCAACAGTACTAGGGACAGGGGCTCGGAAACCCAGTACTTC
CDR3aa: CANSTRDRGSETQYF

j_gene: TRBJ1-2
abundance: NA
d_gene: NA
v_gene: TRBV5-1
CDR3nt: TGCGCCAGCAGCTTGGAACCAGCAACTAACTATGGCTACACCTTC
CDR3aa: CASSLEPATNYGYTF

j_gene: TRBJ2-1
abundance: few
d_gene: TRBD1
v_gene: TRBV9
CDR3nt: TGTGCCAGCAGCGTAGAGACTCAGGGGGACCATGAGCAGTTCTTC
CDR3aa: CASSVETQGDHEQFF

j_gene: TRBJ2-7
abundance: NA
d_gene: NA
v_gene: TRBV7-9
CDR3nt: TGTGCCAGCAGCTGGGAGGACAGGCCTTCCTACGAGCAGTACTTC
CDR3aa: CASSWEDRPSYEQYF